This TCR beta chain was found in a study of cytomegalovirus exposure and HLA in healthy donors (dated by TCRdb to between 2016 and 2019). In the study overall: In an earlier analysis of under 600 of the donors, approximately 260 Gb of sequence data and roughly 100 million unique TCR beta sequences from roughly 200 million T cells were reported. An early release that covered about 640 HLA-typed donors contained about 300 gigabases of sequencing data and roughly 84 million unique TCR sequences. Among the roughly 430 genotyped donors, about 85% belonged to the genetic ancestry cluster associated with self-reported Caucasian donors. The study aimed to test whether cataloging public T cell receptors could reveal signatures of past pathogen exposure. The T cell repertoires of around 670 subjects were profiled by immunosequencing and related to cytomegalovirus serostatus. Along with the roughly 710-subject first cohort, a separate validation cohort of around 120 different subjects was used. To predict cytomegalovirus infection status, the study combined high-throughput TCR immunosequencing, statistical association of individual TCRs with disease status, and machine learning. A later analysis re-analyzed previously published TCR beta repertoires from 500 to 700 donors and added high-resolution HLA genotyping to study TCR occurrence patterns. Rather than using new phenotypic data, the later analysis identified candidate immune exposures from TCR beta sequences and from how often those sequences occurred across donors. To decide whether each TCR beta V gene segment behaved as functional or pseudogenic, an earlier analysis of 587 of the donors relied on high-throughput TCR beta sequencing. Donor age, sex, ethnicity and CMV serostatus were collected together with the repertoire data. In a later genetic analysis, genome-wide SNP genotypes for about three fifths of the roughly 670 donors were used, and that subset was treated as a discovery cohort. Every discovery cohort repertoire had been produced on one sequencing platform. Both class I and class II loci were covered by HLA typing, at four-digit resolution. Typing coverage differed by locus: A, B, C, DRB1 and DQB1 were typed in about 629-640 donors, DQA1 in about 560, DPA1 in 606, and DPB1 in just under 490. Four to six DR-DQ haplotypes were handled as single units for association and clustering because linkage in the cohort was strong. Across approximately 400 genotyped donors of the cohort, an average of about 200,000 unique TCR beta nucleotide sequences per donor were sequenced, and approximately 17% of those sequences were non-productive.

The investigation overall reported the following: Because some donors lacked HLA typing at each locus, the association tests relied only on the typed subset. Immune exposure information for the cohort was limited to CMV serostatus. While some public TCRs were present in many individuals, most TCR sequences turned up only very rarely across donors. According to a later analysis, parvovirus B19, influenza, CMV and Epstein-Barr virus appeared linked to several top co-occurrence clusters. A later analysis found that HLA-associated TCR beta chains were more clonally expanded and had lower generation probabilities than equally common non-associated chains. According to a later analysis, TCR association rates differed among HLA loci, with DRB1 alleles showing the most associated TCRs and HLA-C alleles showing the fewest. Specific HLA alleles were associated with 15,000 to 20,000 TCR beta sequences at a false discovery rate of 0.05 in a later analysis. The sequencing pipeline was judged likely to have produced a cluster of highly shared sequence variants as a technical artifact. In an earlier analysis of approximately 600 of the donors, most TCR beta V segments were observed in productive rearrangements about 87% or about 30% of the time, broadly matching IMGT annotations. It was suggested by the authors that the approach could potentially be generalized to other disease states and immunological phenotypes. The study listed 150 to 200 TCR beta chains as associated with cytomegalovirus. Presence/absence analyses assumed roughly uniform sequencing depth across donors, an assumption that may not hold. Most CMV-associated TCR beta chains appeared to be HLA-restricted in a later analysis, and the HLA associations seemed to be driven largely by CMV exposure. A few of the identified cytomegalovirus-associated TCR beta chains were confirmed in vitro to be specific for cytomegalovirus antigens. The earlier analysis of around 600 of the donors excluded approximately 15 rarely observed V segments, including chromosome 9 orphons, because counts were too low. An association between a missense DCLRE1C variant and V-gene and J-gene trimming of TCR beta chains was found in a later genetic analysis and replicated in an independent cohort. This cohort had only TCR beta chains sequenced, and the lack of alpha or paired-chain data limited which features could be detected. When HLA alleles, especially DR and DQ, strongly co-occurred, TCR associations were difficult to assign to individual alleles. The classifier was reported to diagnose cytomegalovirus status with high specificity and sensitivity in both the original cohort and the validation cohort. Because the 87-base-pair reads could not distinguish some IMGT-functional V segments, including TRBV6-2 and TRBV6-3, those segments were excluded. Linkage disequilibrium might explain the correlated functional status among segregating V segments, but an unknown experimental factor could not be excluded. A further reported finding was that TCR beta sequences accurately predicted the HLA-A and HLA-B alleles for most subjects in the first cohort. A later genetic analysis reported fewer N-insertions in productive TCRs among donors in an Asian-associated ancestry cluster than the roughly 620-donor mean.

Of note for this clone: This clone's antigen is unknown. Base quality data are lacking; no much larger clone is found one base away.

The library was generated by the immunoSEQ multiplex PCR assay. A mixture of 60 forward primers for TCR Vbeta segments and 13 reverse primers for TCR Jbeta segments was used in the multiplex PCR. Amplification of the CDR3 region of rearranged TCR beta genes was performed with a multiplex PCR assay on genomic DNA. On the Illumina HiSeq System, the amplified TCR beta libraries were sequenced as 87-base-pair reads. From the authors' description of their analysis: Across the 700 or so repertoires, a later analysis counted 60 million to 90 million unique TCR beta chains, around 10 million of which were shared by at least two donors. A nearest-neighbor algorithm error-corrected the raw reads and collapsed the reads into unique sequences, merging closely related sequences to remove PCR and sequencing errors. To assign V, D and J gene segments, CDR3 sequences were aligned to IMGT reference sequences. For a sequence to be retained, a match of at least six nucleotides to both a V gene segment and a J gene segment was required. Rearrangements were called productive when the CDR3 lacked stop codons and stayed in frame with V and J; all others were non-productive. Following IMGT convention, CDR3 was defined as the stretch from the second conserved V-encoded cysteine to the conserved J-encoded phenylalanine. The earlier analysis of about 620 of the donors excluded sequences that lacked an unambiguous match to a single V gene segment. In an earlier analysis of more than 500 of the donors, a V segment was called functional when productive rearrangements were above 56.7%, and segregating when the standard deviation between donors exceeded 5%. A statistical classification framework was built to diagnose cytomegalovirus status from the catalog of TCR beta chain sequences. A later analysis assigned V and J genes by comparing TCR nucleotide sequences with IMGT/GENE-DB human TR gene sequences. A later analysis assigned CDR3 sequences and most-parsimonious VDJ recombination scenarios with the TCRdist pipeline. In a later analysis, every TCR beta chain was defined by the combination of its CDR3 amino acid sequence and its V-gene family, and reads without a unique V-gene family were dropped. A later analysis removed roughly 590 highly shared, low-generation-probability nucleotide sequences to deal with suspected cross-contamination and a sequencing artifact. In a later analysis, a clonal expansion index was calculated for each public chain from normalized within-repertoire ranks of inferred template counts. Generation probabilities in a later analysis came from a VDJ recombination model fitted to out-of-frame rearrangements, and those results were checked against IGoR. In a later analysis, hypergeometric tests were used to score TCR-TCR, TCR-HLA and TCR-CMV co-occurrence, with a repertoire-size bias correction applied to TCR pairs. To estimate false discovery rates, a later analysis permuted the HLA or CMV assignments 20 times. In a later analysis, co-occurring TCRs were grouped using DBSCAN, and TCRdist sequence similarity was added for clustering within HLA-allele-positive subsets. Repertoires with fewer than 30,000 or more than 120,000 public chains, plus five repertoires with anomalous nucleotide sharing, were excluded from co-occurrence clustering. TCRdb holds this immuneACCESS table with in-frame rearrangements only. Some clones are missing; in checked studies, unresolved V genes explain under half, and the rest has no known cause. The V and J calls and clone size are taken from that table; D and trimming were inferred from the DNA. The sample table lists 110,000 to 150,000 clones, about four fifths of them with a count of one. About 2.5% of the sample is taken by the ten largest.

Looking up the germline V gene (reference sequence) yields CDR1 SEHNR and CDR2 FQNEAQ. The CDR3 has 11 amino acids, counting the end cysteine and phenylalanine. The CDR3 DNA has 33 bases and is translated from base 1. V and J lose 10 bases and 8 bases, and a span of 11 bases separates them. The cohort comprised 670 or so healthy bone marrow donors. Cohort members were all nominally healthy when sampled, although unrecorded immune exposures were likely present. The donor was CMV seropositive and was included in the group of some 290 seropositive cohort members. A peripheral blood sample was collected from each donor, and TCR beta sequencing was performed on peripheral blood mononuclear cells. The Qiagen DNeasy Blood Extraction Kit was used to extract genomic DNA from the blood cell samples.

Sequencing was performed on PBMCs. The receptor chain draws on TRBV7-9 and TRBJ1-4, with no confidently assigned D gene. The TCR was taken from a woman between 18 and 30 years old in good health and CMV-seropositive. The CDR3 is CATGGGEKLFF. The DNA is TGTGCCACCGGCGGTGGGGAAAAACTGTTTTTT.